The present T cell receptor beta chain was sequenced within a study of shared clonotypes between healthy human individuals. Across the study: The cohort had two women and a few men, ages 18 to 49.

Profiling relied on immunoSEQ multiplex PCR, and the TCRdb table lists in-frame clones only, not all of them. The data contain around 2,000,000 clones, about 93% of them seen just once; the ten biggest clones take up approximately 1.7%. The ends were cut back, 0 bases at V and 1 base at J, with 8 bases in the middle. The CDR3 totals 14 residues. Germline CDR1 SGHNT, CDR2 YYREEE (reference sequence). Details on this clone: Additional DNA sequences in this sample encode the identical CDR3.

Positive CCR7 selection of CD45RO-negative cells yielded the naive CD8 cells, and terminally differentiated effector memory CD45RA+ cells were excluded. The sequenced sample consisted of naive CD8+ T cells from PBMCs. The V and J genes are TRBV5-4 and TRBJ2-7; D is undetermined. This TCR came from a man aged 18 to 30 in good health. Some clones in this sample may be carry-over from other donors' samples. The DNA of the CDR3 is TGTGCCAGCAGCTTGGCTTCAGGTTCCTACGAGCAGTACTTC. Amino acid sequence: CASSLASGSYEQYF.